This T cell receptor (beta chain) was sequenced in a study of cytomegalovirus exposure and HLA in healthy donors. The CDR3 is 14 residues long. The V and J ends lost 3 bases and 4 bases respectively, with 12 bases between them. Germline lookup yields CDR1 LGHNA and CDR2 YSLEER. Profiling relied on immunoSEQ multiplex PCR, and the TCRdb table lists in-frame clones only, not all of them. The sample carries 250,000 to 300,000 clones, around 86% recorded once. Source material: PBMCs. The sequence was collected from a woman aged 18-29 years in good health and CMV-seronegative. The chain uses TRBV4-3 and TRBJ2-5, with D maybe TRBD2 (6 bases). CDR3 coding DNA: TGCGCCAGCAGCCATGCGGGGCTTCCAGAGACCCAGTACTTC. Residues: CASSHAGLPETQYF.